The rows below give T cell receptor beta chains drawn from one sample of a study of CD8 T cells in Susac syndrome. One entry per CDR3 protein results from TCRdb running MiXCR on the immunoSEQ multiplex PCR reads. The data show fewer than 150,000 distinct CDR3 sequences, about 90% seen once. The sequencing input was CD8+ T cells from PBMCs. The receptors shown here come from a human donor with multiple sclerosis. Each CDR3 is given with its conserved first and last residue. D genes are given only for firm matches. Only part of the rows carry a size: once, few, many, or a class if the clone is expanded.

cdr3_nt	cdr3_aa	v_call	clone_size	cdr3_length	j_call	d_call
TGTGCCAGCAGTGACCCGGGATTCGGGGGCTACACCTTC	CASSDPGFGGYTF	TRBV6-2/TRBV6-3	NA	13	TRBJ1-2	NA
TGTGCCAGCAGCTTATCGGAGTACTACGAGCAGTACTTC	CASSLSEYYEQYF	TRBV7-9	NA	13	TRBJ2-7	NA
TGCAGCGTTGAGCAGGGAGGTACTGAAGCTTTCTTT	CSVEQGGTEAFF	TRBV29-1	NA	12	TRBJ1-1	NA
TGTGCCAGCCCCGGAGGGTGGGACACTGAAGCTTTCTTT	CASPGGWDTEAFF	TRBV11-2	NA	13	TRBJ1-1	NA
TGTGCCAGCAGTTCTTACCGGGACGGCAACAATGAGCAGTTCTTC	CASSSYRDGNNEQFF	TRBV27	once	15	TRBJ2-1	NA
TGCGCCAGCAGCCCGGGACAGGGGGTTAACTATGGCTACACCTTC	CASSPGQGVNYGYTF	TRBV4-3	NA	15	TRBJ1-2	TRBD1
TGTGCCAGCAGGGACACCTCCAGCAATCAGCCCCAGCATTTT	CASRDTSSNQPQHF	TRBV6-6	NA	14	TRBJ1-5	NA
TGTGCCAGCAGTTCAGGGGGTCCCTACGAGCAGTACTTC	CASSSGGPYEQYF	TRBV4-2	NA	13	TRBJ2-7	TRBD1
TGCAGTGCTAGAGTATCCCCCCGGACGGCAGGAACCCTACTCTCCTACAATGAGCAGTTCTTC	CSARVSPRTAGTLLSYNEQFF	TRBV20-1	NA	21	TRBJ2-1	NA
TGCAGCTCAAGGGGCGAGAACTCCGAAAAACTGTTTTTT	CSSRGENSEKLFF	TRBV29-1	few	13	TRBJ1-4	NA
TGTGCCAGTAGTATTGGGCGGGAGCAGTACTTC	CASSIGREQYF	TRBV19	NA	11	TRBJ2-7	NA
TGTGCCAGCAGTCCCCTTAGCGGGGAAAAACTGTTTTTT	CASSPLSGEKLFF	TRBV12-3/TRBV12-4	NA	13	TRBJ1-4	NA
TGCAGCGTAACGGACCTGGGGGCTTTCTTT	CSVTDLGAFF	TRBV29-1	NA	10	TRBJ1-1	NA
TGTGCCAGCAGCTTATTGAGCCAGCGGCCGTACGAGCAGTACTTC	CASSLLSQRPYEQYF	TRBV7-9	NA	15	TRBJ2-7	NA
TGTGCCAGCAGCACCGGGGGGGGCCGAGAGACCCAGTACTTC	CASSTGGGRETQYF	TRBV21-1	NA	14	TRBJ2-5	NA
TGTGCCAGCAGCTCGATAGACAGGGATCGCAATCAGCCCCAGCATTTT	CASSSIDRDRNQPQHF	TRBV7-9	once	16	TRBJ1-5	TRBD1
TGTGCCAGTAGTGACCCGGAAGGCCCGCAGTATTTT	CASSDPEGPQYF	TRBV19	NA	12	TRBJ2-3	NA
TGTGCCAGCAGTGCGCCTGCGGACAACACCATATATTTT	CASSAPADNTIYF	TRBV2	NA	13	TRBJ1-3	NA
TGCGCCAGCAGCCCGAGGGGGGGTCGAGAGGAGCAGTACTTC	CASSPRGGREEQYF	TRBV4-1	NA	14	TRBJ2-7	NA
TGTGCCAGCAGCAAAGAAACGGCAGGAGGAGAGACCCAGTACTTC	CASSKETAGGETQYF	TRBV21-1	once	15	TRBJ2-5	NA
TGTGCCGTGAGGGGGGGAAGCAATCAGCCCCAGCATTTT	CAVRGGSNQPQHF	TRBV2	NA	13	TRBJ1-5	NA
TGTGCCAGCAGTGAAGAAAACAGAGACACCGGGGAGCTGTTTTTT	CASSEENRDTGELFF	TRBV2	NA	15	TRBJ2-2	NA
TGTGCCAGCAGTTACTCGAACCGGGCCCACTATGGCTACACCTTC	CASSYSNRAHYGYTF	TRBV6-5	NA	15	TRBJ1-2	NA
TGTGCCAGCAGCTTAGGCTCCGGGGAGCTGTTTTTT	CASSLGSGELFF	TRBV7-7	NA	12	TRBJ2-2	NA
TGTGCCAGCAGTTACTCGAGGACCCAGTCAAGGGAGGAGCAGTTCTTC	CASSYSRTQSREEQFF	TRBV6-5	NA	16	TRBJ2-1	NA
TGTGCCAGCAGTTCGGGACAAATTTACCTCGGGGCCAACGTCCTGACTTTC	CASSSGQIYLGANVLTF	TRBV6-5	NA	17	TRBJ2-6	NA
TGTGCCAGCAGCTTAGTACAGGGGACCCTCCTATATGGCTACACCTTC	CASSLVQGTLLYGYTF	TRBV7-9	NA	16	TRBJ1-2	TRBD1
TGCGCCAGCAGCTTGGCCGAGACAGCCCTCGGGAACACTGAAGCTTTCTTT	CASSLAETALGNTEAFF	TRBV5-1	NA	17	TRBJ1-1	NA
TGTGCCAGCAGCCCGAGAGGGACCTATGGCTACACCTTC	CASSPRGTYGYTF	TRBV5-8	NA	13	TRBJ1-2	NA
TGTGCCAGCAATGGCGGCGGGGGCCAAGAGACCCAGTACTTC	CASNGGGGQETQYF	TRBV6-5	NA	14	TRBJ2-5	TRBD2
TGTGCCAGCAGCTTTGAGGACACTGAAGCTTTCTTT	CASSFEDTEAFF	TRBV7-9	NA	12	TRBJ1-1	NA
TGCAGCGTTGATCTCCTGAACACTGAAGCTTTCTTT	CSVDLLNTEAFF	TRBV29-1	NA	12	TRBJ1-1	NA
TGTGCCAGCAGTGAATTTGCGGGAGGCTACGAGCAGTACTTC	CASSEFAGGYEQYF	TRBV25-1	NA	14	TRBJ2-7	TRBD2
TGTGCCAGCAGCCCTAGCCCAGGGGGGGCTTTCTTT	CASSPSPGGAFF	TRBV11-2	NA	12	TRBJ1-1	TRBD1
TGTGCCAGCAGTGAAGCGGGGTTCCTAGCGGGACACTACGAGCAGTACTTC	CASSEAGFLAGHYEQYF	TRBV6-1	NA	17	TRBJ2-7	TRBD2
TGTGCCAGCAGTATGGGGGAGAATGGCTACACCTTC	CASSMGENGYTF	TRBV6-5	NA	12	TRBJ1-2	NA
TGTGCCAGCAGTGTGGCAGGGGACTACAATGAGCAGTTCTTC	CASSVAGDYNEQFF	TRBV27	once	14	TRBJ2-1	NA
TGCAGCGTTGGTGGCGGCCCGCTGTATTTT	CSVGGGPLYF	TRBV29-1	NA	10	TRBJ2-3	NA
TGTGCCAGCAGTGACAGTGACACAGATACGCAGTATTTT	CASSDSDTDTQYF	TRBV6-4	NA	13	TRBJ2-3	NA
TGTGCCTCCCGGGGAGGGGGGTTATTAGGCTACGAGCAGTACTTC	CASRGGGLLGYEQYF	TRBV6-5	once	15	TRBJ2-7	NA